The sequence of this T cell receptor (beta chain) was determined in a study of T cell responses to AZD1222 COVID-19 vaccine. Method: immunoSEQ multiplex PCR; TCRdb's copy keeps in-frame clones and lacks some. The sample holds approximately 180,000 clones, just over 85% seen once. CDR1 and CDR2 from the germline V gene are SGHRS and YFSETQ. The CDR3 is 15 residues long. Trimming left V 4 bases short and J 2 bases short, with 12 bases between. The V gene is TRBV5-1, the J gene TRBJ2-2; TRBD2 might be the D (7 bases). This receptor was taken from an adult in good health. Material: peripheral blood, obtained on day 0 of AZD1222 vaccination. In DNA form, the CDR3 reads TGCGCCAGCAGCCCGCGGGGGCCAAACACCGGGGAGCTGTTTTTT. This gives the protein CASSPRGPNTGELFF.